The clone carrying this T cell receptor (beta chain) came up a few times. Its target is not known. Library construction for TCR beta used iRepertoire HTBI primers and Arm-PCR of CDR3 regions. TCRdb itself ran the multiplex PCR reads through MiXCR, one entry per CDR3 protein. Of fewer than 550,000 distinct CDR3 sequences in the sample, about 22% were seen once. Time point specified: persistent/refractory GD, antithyroid drugs over 5 years with positive TRAb. PBMC-derived RNA was used for the TCR library. V was clipped by 0 bases and J by 3 bases, with 9 bases between them. The CDR3 has 14 residues. The germline CDR1 and CDR2 sequences are MNHEY and SVGEGT. The data stem from a study of regulatory T cells in long-lasting Graves disease. Study details: Over 5 years on antithyroid drugs plus positive TSH receptor antibodies marked Graves' disease as persistent.

Study-level results: There were preferences for TRBV28, TRBJ1-2 and TRBJ2-5 in persistent disease. The number of shared public clonotypes was higher in persistent patients (fewer than 3,000) than new patients (966). TCR diversity was lower in persistent Graves' patients than in newly diagnosed ones.

The source of this sequence is a female donor with Graves disease. The V and J genes are TRBV6-2 or TRBV6-3 and TRBJ2-7; D unresolved. The specimen was peripheral blood mononuclear cells (PBMCs), collected when the disease was refractory, from a patient treated with antithyroid drugs. CDR3: CASSYSRTSYEQYF. The CDR3, as DNA: TGTGCCAGCAGTTACTCACGGACCAGCTACGAGCAGTACTTC.